This T cell receptor beta chain came from a study of blood T cell repertoires in COVID-19. The CDR3 runs to 15 residues. V shed 6 bases, J shed 5 bases, and the junction held 10 bases outside the gene matches. Looked up from germline, CDR1 is MNHEY and CDR2 is SVGAGI. Produced via immunoSEQ multiplex PCR; TCRdb's table is partial and in-frame only. The sample holds around 60,000 clones, 65% to 85% seen once. This clone showed up just a few times. Sequenced sample: peripheral blood. The chain recombines TRBV6-5 with TRBJ2-3; 8 bases are a match to TRBD1. The receptor was isolated from a man between 60 and 75 years old with acute or convalescent COVID-19. As DNA, the CDR3 is TGTGCCAGCAGAGACCCAGGGGGCGCGGTAGATACGCAGTATTTT. Translating gives CASRDPGGAVDTQYF.